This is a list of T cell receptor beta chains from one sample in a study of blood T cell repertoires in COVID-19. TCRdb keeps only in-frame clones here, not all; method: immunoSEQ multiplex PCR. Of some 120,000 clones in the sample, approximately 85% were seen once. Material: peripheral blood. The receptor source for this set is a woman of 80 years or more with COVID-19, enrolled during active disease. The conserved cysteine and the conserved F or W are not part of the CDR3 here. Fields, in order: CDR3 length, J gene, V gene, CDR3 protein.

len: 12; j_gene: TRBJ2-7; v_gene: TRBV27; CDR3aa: ASSTRDRLYEQY
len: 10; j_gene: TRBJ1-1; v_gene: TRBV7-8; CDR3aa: ASGQGYTEAF
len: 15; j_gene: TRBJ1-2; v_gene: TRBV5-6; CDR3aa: ASSSNLRGRANYGYT
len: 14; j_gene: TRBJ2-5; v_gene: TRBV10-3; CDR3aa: AISESRTGIGETQY
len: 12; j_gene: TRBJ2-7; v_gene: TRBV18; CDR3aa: ASSPPDRADEQY
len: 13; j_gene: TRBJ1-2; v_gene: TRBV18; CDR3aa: ASSPSILINYGYT
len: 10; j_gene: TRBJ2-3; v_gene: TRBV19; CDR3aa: ASSPGQPKQY
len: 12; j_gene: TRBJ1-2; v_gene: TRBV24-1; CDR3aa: ATSEHRGDYGYT
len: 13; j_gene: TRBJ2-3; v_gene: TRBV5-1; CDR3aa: ASSLERTSTDTQY
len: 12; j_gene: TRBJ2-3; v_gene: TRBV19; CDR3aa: ASSRQGMEDTQY
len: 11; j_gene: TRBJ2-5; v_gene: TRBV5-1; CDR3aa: ASRSTEAGTQY
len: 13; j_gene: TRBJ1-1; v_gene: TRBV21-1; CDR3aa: ASSKSGDNDSEAF
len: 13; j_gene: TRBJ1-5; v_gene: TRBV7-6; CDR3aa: ASSPGTGGYQPQH
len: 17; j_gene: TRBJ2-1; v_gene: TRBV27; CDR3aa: ASSLYLLRTGETYNEQF
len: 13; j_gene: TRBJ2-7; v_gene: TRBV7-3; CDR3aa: ASSCPGHFSYEQY